Each of the 18 T cell receptor beta chains below was sequenced from the same sample in a study of cytomegalovirus exposure and HLA in healthy donors. The PCR ran on 60 Vbeta and 13 Jbeta primers. Measured with immunoSEQ multiplex PCR; TCRdb has only the in-frame clones, and not every one. The profile shows 170,000 or so clones, 70% to 80% of them singletons. Sequenced: PBMCs. The receptors were gathered from a woman in her 30s in good health and CMV-seropositive.

The V gene is TRBV10-2, the J gene TRBJ2-2, with 8 bases lining up with TRBD2. The V and J ends lost 7 bases and 2 bases, in that order; junction bases with no gene match: 3. Germline V lookup: CDR1 WSHSY, CDR2 SAAADI. The CDR3 loop spans 14 amino acids. CDR3 coding DNA: TGCGCCAGCAACGGGGGGGACAACACCGGGGAGCTGTTTTTT. Translating it yields CASNGGDNTGELFF.

In its sample, this clone was seen a few times. The chain employs TRBV10-1 and TRBJ2-1, with D possibly matching TRBD1 (6 bases). The CDR3 is 12 residues long. CDR1 and CDR2 (germline): WNHNN, SYGVQD (reference sequence). V was shortened by 5 bases and J by 6 bases, with 8 bases between the two germline ends. The CDR3 region is CASSRGGNEQFF. CDR3 in DNA: TGCGCCAGCAGTCGAGGGGGCAATGAGCAGTTCTTC.

The CDR3 coding sequence is TGTGCCAGCAGTTCCGCCGGGACTAGCGGGGTTGCCAAAAACATTCAGTACTTC. This sequence encodes CASSSAGTSGVAKNIQYF. This chain links TRBV5-4 with TRBJ2-4; TRBD2 aligns across 13 bases. The CDR3 totals 18 residues. The V gene's germline CDR1 is SGHNT and CDR2 YYREEE (reference sequence). V was pared by 5 bases and J by 1 base, with 9 bases of the junction left unmatched.

This chain uses TRBV6-1 with TRBJ1-5; TRBD1 matches 11 bases. This CDR3 is 14 amino acids long. The germline gives CDR1 MNHNS, CDR2 SASEGT. After removal of 6 bases from V and 6 bases from J, the junction contained 4 bases not matched to a gene. This CDR3 is CASRMGQGGQPQHF. The CDR3 DNA follows: TGTGCCAGCAGGATGGGACAGGGGGGTCAGCCCCAGCATTTT.

This sequence joins TRBV12-5 and TRBJ2-1, with D perhaps matching TRBD2 (6 bases). The CDR3 is 19 residues long. Per germline, CDR1 LGHNT and CDR2 FRNRAP. The V end lost 3 bases, the J end lost 6 bases, and 27 bases lay between the germline ends. This CDR3 is CASGFVFSEKWEETNEQFF. Here the CDR3 DNA reads TGTGCTAGTGGTTTCGTATTCTCGGAGAAGTGGGAGGAAACCAATGAGCAGTTCTTC.

V and J are TRBV9 and TRBJ2-4, with D maybe TRBD2 (6 bases). Germline CDR1 and CDR2: SGDLS and YYNGEE. V dropped 0 bases and J dropped 5 bases, with 6 bases sitting between them. CDR3 length equals 13 residues. CDR3 amino acids: CASSVGEENIQYF. CDR3 in DNA: TGTGCCAGCAGCGTAGGGGAGGAAAACATTCAGTACTTC.

The chain carries TRBV27 and TRBJ2-7, with 11 positions matching TRBD2. The CDR3 is made up of 16 amino acids. Trimming removed 7 bases from V and 0 bases from J; junction bases left unmatched: 8. In germline, CDR1 is MNHEY, CDR2 SMNVEV (reference sequence). This chain's CDR3 is CASKKSLAGGSYEQYF. CDR3 nucleotides: TGTGCCAGCAAAAAATCCCTAGCGGGAGGCTCCTACGAGCAGTACTTC.

The gene calls are TRBV5-1 and TRBJ2-5; 7 bases are a match to TRBD2. Germline V CDR1 and CDR2: SGHRS, YFSETQ. J gave up 4 bases and V 4 bases, and 13 bases lay outside the gene matches. CDR3 size: 16 residues. The CDR3 reads CASSTAGGSGGETQYF. The CDR3 nucleotides read TGCGCCAGCAGCACGGCGGGCGGGAGTGGAGGAGAGACCCAGTACTTC.

J is TRBJ1-3 and V is TRBV7-8, with D perhaps matching TRBD1 (5 bases). Germline V CDR1 and CDR2: SGHVS, FQNEAQ. The length of the CDR3 is 14 residues. V was clipped by 4 bases and J by 4 bases, with 11 bases between them. The CDR3 loop is CASSSVRGGNTIYF. The CDR3 DNA sequence: TGTGCCAGCAGCTCCGTCCGGGGGGGAAACACCATATATTTT.

The V gene is TRBV19, the J gene TRBJ1-5, with 11 bases that match TRBD1. J lost 5 bases, V lost 4 bases, and 4 bases had no gene match. The CDR3 runs to 15 residues. CDR1 and CDR2 from the germline V gene are LNHDA and SQIVND (reference sequence). The CDR3, as DNA: TGTGCCAGTAGTACCGGGACAGGGGGTCATCAGCCCCAGCATTTT. Amino acid sequence: CASSTGTGGHQPQHF.

In its sample, this clone was seen once. This chain connects TRBV10-1 to TRBJ1-4; a possible D gene is TRBD1 (5 bases). Per germline, CDR1 WNHNN and CDR2 SYGVQD (reference sequence). The CDR3 has 15 amino acids. Trimming took off 8 bases at V and 0 bases at J, with 13 bases between the two ends. The CDR3 nucleotides are TGCGCCAGCGTAGGGCACAGGACAACTAATGAAAAACTGTTTTTT. Amino acid sequence: CASVGHRTTNEKLFF.

The chain recombines TRBV29-1 with TRBJ2-7, with D perhaps TRBD2 (6 bases). From germline, CDR1 is SQVTM and CDR2 ANQGSEA. V dropped 4 bases and J dropped 5 bases, with 12 bases sitting between them. There are 12 residues in the CDR3. The CDR3 is CSVGPGDHEQYF. CDR3 nucleotides: TGCAGCGTTGGACCGGGGGACCACGAGCAGTACTTC.

The CDR3 loop is CASSFLRLETQYF. The CDR3 coding sequence is TGTGCCAGCAGCTTCTTGCGTTTGGAGACCCAGTACTTC. The V call is TRBV11-2, the J call TRBJ2-5; D gene ambiguous. Germline CDR1 SGHAT, CDR2 FQNNGV. Trimming took off 3 bases at V and 5 bases at J, with 10 bases between the two ends. The CDR3 is made up of 13 amino acids. The whole variable domain, remainder taken from reference TRBV11-2 and TRBJ2-5, is EAGVAQSPRYKIIEKRQSVAFWCNPISGHATLYWYQQILGQGPKLLIQFQNNGVVDDSQLPKDRFSAERLKGVDSTLKIQPAKLEDSAVYLCASSFLRLETQYFGPGTRLLVL.

The chain uses TRBV27 and TRBJ2-7, with D possibly being TRBD1 (8 bases). The V and J ends lost 3 bases and 7 bases respectively, with 13 bases between them. The CDR3 extends over 13 amino acids. The germline V gene encodes CDR1 MNHEY and CDR2 SMNVEV (reference sequence). This CDR3 reads CASSFGQGGEQYF. CDR3 coding DNA: TGTGCCAGCAGTTTCGGACAGGGAGGGGAGCAGTACTTC.

This chain links TRBV11-2 with TRBJ2-2; 7 bases map to TRBD2. J gave up 6 bases and V 3 bases, and 4 bases lay outside the gene matches. The germline V gene encodes CDR1 SGHAT and CDR2 FQNNGV. The length of the CDR3 is 14 residues. CDR3 residues: CASSFVSGSGELFF. The CDR3 region has the DNA TGTGCCAGCAGCTTCGTTAGCGGGTCCGGGGAGCTGTTTTTT.

The chain combines TRBV5-6 with TRBJ1-5; D uncertain. The CDR3 has 12 amino acids. CDR1 SGHDT and CDR2 YYEEEE come from the germline V gene. V shed 4 bases and J shed 4 bases, with 6 bases lying between them. CDR3 DNA: TGTGCCAGCAGCCGTCCGAATCAGCCCCAGCATTTT. It encodes CASSRPNQPQHF.

V gene TRBV19 combines with J gene TRBJ1-5; 8 positions match TRBD1. CDR1 and CDR2 (germline): LNHDA, SQIVND (reference sequence). This CDR3 has 16 amino acids. Trimming cost V 3 bases and J 7 bases; bases outside gene matches: 11. CDR3 protein: CASSIRAGQVGQPQHF. CDR3 coding DNA: TGTGCCAGTAGTATTCGGGCGGGACAGGTAGGACAGCCCCAGCATTTT.

The chain joins TRBV27 to TRBJ2-2; D not certain. Germline CDR1 and CDR2: MNHEY and SMNVEV (reference sequence). Trimming cost V 6 bases and J 6 bases, with 17 bases left between them. The CDR3 covers 15 residues. The CDR3 region is CASSPREPVPGELFF. In DNA form, the CDR3 reads TGTGCCAGCAGCCCCCGTGAGCCCGTCCCCGGGGAGCTGTTTTTT.